One and the same sample provided the 17 T cell receptor beta chains below, sequenced in a study of blood T cells in healthy people across ages. Sample-barcoded 5' priming and a J-beta primer mix drove a second PCR of roughly 6 to 12 cycles. One entry per CDR3 protein results from TCRdb running MiXCR on the 5' RACE reads. The table lists 800,000 to 950,000 distinct CDR3 sequences, 25% to 35% of them singletons. These data are also associated with another study on T cells of mothers and their children.

Sequenced material: blood. Receptor source: a woman in her forties in good health.

The CDR3 loop reads CASNRWQGADTEAFF. The CDR3, as DNA: TGTGCCAGCAACCGATGGCAGGGGGCTGACACTGAAGCTTTCTTT. The genes are TRBV28 and TRBJ1-1; 8 bases fit TRBD1. The CDR3 extends over 15 amino acids. Germline assignment: CDR1 MDHEN and CDR2 SYDVKM. V dropped 7 bases and J dropped 3; count of bases not matched to a gene: 10.

J is TRBJ2-5 and V is TRBV5-1, with 8 bases that match TRBD2. The CDR3 consists of 15 residues. The ends lost 0 bases at V and 5 bases at J; junction bases unmatched: 6. Germline CDR1 reads SGHRS; CDR2 reads YFSETQ. The CDR3 DNA sequence: TGCGCCAGCAGCTTGGTCCGGGGGGGCCGGGAGACCCAGTACTTC. It translates to CASSLVRGGRETQYF.

This sequence joins TRBV28 and TRBJ2-7; D is unclear. The CDR3 sequence is 14 residues long. Germline V gene lookup returns CDR1 MDHEN and CDR2 SYDVKM. V was clipped by 5 bases and J by 2 bases, with 13 bases between them. This CDR3 reads CASSPSGTTYEQYF. In DNA, the CDR3 is TGTGCCAGCAGTCCTTCGGGCACTACCTACGAGCAGTACTTC.

This clonotype came up a few times. A junction boundary mismatches the germline segment, possibly from a read error. The rearrangement uses TRBV3-1 and TRBJ1-2; no reliable D call. Per germline, CDR1 LGHDT and CDR2 YNNKEL (reference sequence). This CDR3 is built from 15 residues. CDR3 protein: CASSQGVFTDYSYTF. The CDR3 coding sequence is TGTGCCAGCAGCCAAGGCGTCTTTACGGACTATAGCTACACCTTC.

This clonotype was seen at least ten times. The chain couples TRBV12-3 or TRBV12-4 to TRBJ2-3; D is undetermined. The CDR3 loop spans 16 amino acids. V shed 2 bases and J shed 5 bases, with 17 bases lying between them. CDR3 in DNA: TGTGCCAGCAGTTTATCGGCGCCGTCTTCTAGAGATACGCAGTATTTT. It encodes CASSLSAPSSRDTQYF.

The rearrangement joins TRBV27 to TRBJ2-7; D tentatively fits TRBD1 or TRBD2 (5 bases each). The CDR3 extends over 15 amino acids. Trimming pared 6 bases from V and 0 bases from J, leaving 15 bases between. Germline V gene data show CDR1 as MNHEY and CDR2 as SMNVEV (reference sequence). This CDR3 reads CASRVAGASSYEQYF. The CDR3 nucleotides read TGTGCCAGCAGGGTGGCCGGGGCAAGCTCCTACGAGCAGTACTTC.

The chain uses TRBV12-3 or TRBV12-4 and TRBJ1-2; D might be TRBD1 (5 bases). CDR3 length equals 13 residues. The V gene lost 7 bases and the J gene lost 0 bases, with 9 bases spanning the gap. The CDR3 loop reads CASTDISNYGYTF. In DNA form, the CDR3 reads TGTGCCAGCACGGACATTTCTAACTATGGCTACACCTTC.

The chain links TRBV28 to TRBJ1-5; 7 bases are shared with TRBD1. CDR3 length: 17 amino acids. V shed 3 bases and J 2 bases; nucleotides not matched to a gene: 10. Germline V gives CDR1 MDHEN, CDR2 SYDVKM. In DNA, the CDR3 is TGTGCCAGCAGTTTGACAGGGTATCTTTCTGGCAATCAGCCCCAGCATTTT. Amino acid sequence: CASSLTGYLSGNQPQHF.

The CDR3 coding sequence is TGTGCCAGCAGCTGGGGGCTGGAAGGGCATGGCTACACCTTC. Translation: CASSWGLEGHGYTF. The chain links TRBV7-9 to TRBJ1-2, with D possibly being TRBD1 (6 bases). V lost 4 bases, J lost 6 bases, and 15 bases lay in between. The CDR3 contains 14 residues. Germline CDR1 reads SEHNR; CDR2 reads FQNEAQ (reference sequence).

This clonotype was seen at least ten times. This chain joins TRBV29-1 and TRBJ2-6; D is unclear. This CDR3 is built from 13 residues. The V end lost 7 bases, the J end lost 2 bases, and 9 bases lay between the germline ends. Germline CDR1 SQVTM, CDR2 ANQGSEA. CDR3 DNA sequence: TGCAGCGCCTTGAACCCTGGGGCCAACGTCCTGACTTTC. This gives the protein CSALNPGANVLTF. Full variable domain (rest looked up from reference TRBV29-1 and TRBJ2-6): SAVISQKPSRDICQRGTSLTIQCQVDSQVTMMFWYRQQPGQSLTLIATANQGSEATYESGFVIDKFPISRPNLTFSTLTVSNMSPEDSSIYLCSALNPGANVLTFGAGSRLTVL.

This clonotype was observed many times. The chain has TRBV5-1 and TRBJ2-5; no clear D. The V end lost 0 bases, the J end lost 1 base, and 7 bases lay between the germline ends. Germline V gene data show CDR1 as SGHRS and CDR2 as YFSETQ. This CDR3 is built from 14 residues. The CDR3 region has the DNA TGCGCCAGCAGCTTGGGAACACCCCAAGAGACCCAGTACTTC. It yields the protein CASSLGTPQETQYF. The variable domain in full, with the rest retrieved from reference TRBV5-1 and TRBJ2-5, is KAGVTQTPRYLIKTRGQQVTLSCSPISGHRSVSWYQQTPGQGLQFLFEYFSETQRNKGNFPGRFSGRQFSNSRSEMNVSTLELGDSALYLCASSLGTPQETQYFGPGTRLLVL.

V usage is TRBV20-1 and J usage is TRBJ1-6, with D tentatively TRBD1 (6 bases). Trimming pared 6 bases from V and 0 bases from J, leaving 15 bases between. CDR3 length: 16 amino acids. CDR1 is DFQATT, CDR2 SNEGSKA, per germline (reference sequence). The CDR3: CSALSTGSSYNSPLHF. The CDR3 coding sequence is TGCAGTGCCCTGAGTACAGGGAGCTCCTATAATTCACCCCTCCACTTT.

The V and J genes are TRBV5-1 and TRBJ1-6; D not certain. The CDR3 covers 15 residues. The ends were cut back, 0 bases at V and 6 bases at J, with 10 bases in the middle. CDR1 SGHRS and CDR2 YFSETQ come from the germline V gene. This chain's CDR3 is CASSLDPYANSPLHF. CDR3 in DNA: TGCGCCAGCAGCTTGGATCCGTACGCTAATTCACCCCTCCACTTT.

This clonotype has just a few counts. The gene calls are TRBV7-2 and TRBJ1-4; 7 positions match TRBD1. Germline lookup yields CDR1 SGHTA and CDR2 FQGNSA. The CDR3 covers 14 residues. Unmatched junction bases numbered 6, after V lost 3 bases and J lost 8 bases. CDR3 in amino acids: CASSLTGPGEKLFF. DNA for the CDR3: TGTGCCAGCAGCTTGACAGGGCCGGGAGAAAAACTGTTTTTT. Complete variable domain (other parts from reference TRBV7-2 and TRBJ1-4): GAGVSQSPSNKVTEKGKDVELRCDPISGHTALYWYRQSLGQGLEFLIYFQGNSAPDKSGLPSDRFSAERTGGSVSTLTIQRTQQEDSAVYLCASSLTGPGEKLFFGSGTQLSVL.

V gene TRBV2 combines with J gene TRBJ1-2; D might be TRBD1 (5 bases). The CDR3 is 13 residues long. Per the germline V gene, CDR1 is SNHLY and CDR2 is FYNNEI. V lost 4 bases, J lost 6 bases, and 12 bases lay in between. The CDR3 loop is CASSGQGRDGYTF. The CDR3 nucleotides are TGTGCCAGCAGTGGGCAGGGACGTGATGGCTACACCTTC.

This clonotype turned up a few times. The genes are TRBV20-1 and TRBJ1-6; perhaps TRBD1 as D (5 bases). The CDR3 is made up of 14 amino acids. Per the germline V gene, CDR1 is DFQATT and CDR2 is SNEGSKA (reference sequence). V was cut by 6 bases and J by 14 bases, with 23 bases left in between. CDR3: CSALRGTGGDALHF. The CDR3 DNA reads as TGCAGTGCCCTTCGGGGGACCGGCGGGGATGCCCTCCACTTT.

This clonotype was seen only a few times. The chain links TRBV20-1 to TRBJ2-1; the D is unclear. The CDR3 totals 12 residues. The V end was cut by 3 bases, the J end by 4 bases, with 7 bases between. Germline V gene sequence: CDR1 DFQATT, CDR2 SNEGSKA (reference sequence). The CDR3 loop reads CSARALYNEQFF. For the CDR3, the DNA is TGCAGTGCTAGGGCCCTATACAATGAGCAGTTCTTC.